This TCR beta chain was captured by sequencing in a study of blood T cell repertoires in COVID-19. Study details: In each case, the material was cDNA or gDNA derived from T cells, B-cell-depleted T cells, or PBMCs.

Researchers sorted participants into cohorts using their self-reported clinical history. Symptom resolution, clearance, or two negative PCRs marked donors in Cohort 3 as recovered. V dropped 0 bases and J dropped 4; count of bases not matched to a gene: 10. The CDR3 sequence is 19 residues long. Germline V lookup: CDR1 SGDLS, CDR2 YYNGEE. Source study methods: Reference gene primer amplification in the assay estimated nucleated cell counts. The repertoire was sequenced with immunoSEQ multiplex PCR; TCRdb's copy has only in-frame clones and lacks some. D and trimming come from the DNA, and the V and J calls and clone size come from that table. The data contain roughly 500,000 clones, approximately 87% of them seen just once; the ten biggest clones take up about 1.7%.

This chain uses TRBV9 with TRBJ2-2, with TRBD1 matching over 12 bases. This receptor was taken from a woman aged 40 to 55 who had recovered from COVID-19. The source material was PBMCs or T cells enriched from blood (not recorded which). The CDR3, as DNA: TGTGCCAGCAGCGTAGGGGCGGGACAGGGGGCATCGAGCACCGGGGAGCTGTTTTTT. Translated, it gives CASSVGAGQGASSTGELFF.